This T cell receptor beta chain derives from a study of blood T cell repertoires in COVID-19. On the study more broadly: Italy, Spain and the United States were the sources of the convalescent and acute COVID-19 samples. From T cells, B-cell-depleted T cells, or PBMCs came the material, which was cDNA or gDNA.

Participant reports of clinical history set cohort assignment. In the original analysis: Estimated nucleated cell counts came from reference gene primer amplification. Generated by immunoSEQ multiplex PCR, the TCRdb table keeps only in-frame clones and is missing some. That table furnishes V, J and clone size, whereas the DNA furnished D and trimming. The sample consists of 200,000 to 250,000 clones, 83% of them appearing once. Trimming removed 2 bases from V and 6 bases from J, with 14 bases in between. CDR3 length equals 15 residues. Germline V CDR1 and CDR2: MGHRA, YSYEKL. The TCR originated in a woman aged 40 to 49 who had been exposed to COVID-19. This rearrangement joins TRBV4-1 to TRBJ2-4; D is unclear. Sequencing was performed on PBMCs or T cells enriched from blood (not recorded which). Here the CDR3 reads CASSQWNRYGNIQYF. CDR3 coding DNA: TGCGCCAGCAGCCAATGGAACAGATATGGAAACATTCAGTACTTC.